The 10 T cell receptor beta chains below were found in one sample sequenced in a study of CD8+ T cells in alopecia areata. The treatment here: oral pan-JAK inhibitor, 5-10 mg twice daily. Reverse transcribed after extraction, RNA yielded cDNA as the sequencing template. Libraries were prepared by immunoSEQ multiplex PCR; TCRdb keeps only in-frame clonotypes and omits some of them. The table includes about 220,000 clones, around three fifths detected once. The input for sequencing was CD4+ T cells sorted from blood, taken at week 4, from a patient treated with tofacitinib. All receptors come from a human donor with alopecia areata.

This sequence joins TRBV4-1 and TRBJ2-1; 7 bases fit TRBD1. Germline CDR1 MGHRA, CDR2 YSYEKL. The V gene end was trimmed by 7 bases and the J gene end by 5 bases; junction bases not matched to a gene: 8. This CDR3 region has 14 residues. The CDR3 protein is CASNAPGQHNEQFF. DNA for the CDR3: TGCGCCAGCAACGCTCCGGGACAGCACAATGAGCAGTTCTTC.

The rearrangement uses TRBV15 and TRBJ2-2, with D unclear. The V end lost 8 bases, the J end lost 0 bases, and 10 bases lay between the germline ends. Germline CDR1 reads LNHNV; CDR2 reads YYDKDF (reference sequence). This CDR3 is 14 amino acids long. The CDR3, as DNA: TGTGCCACCCCCCGACTGCCGAACACCGGGGAGCTGTTTTTT. This encodes CATPRLPNTGELFF.

This clone came up a few times. V gene TRBV15 combines with J gene TRBJ1-2; D is unresolved. This CDR3 has 12 residues. Germline CDR1 reads LNHNV; CDR2 reads YYDKDF (reference sequence). Trimming cost V 0 bases and J 3 bases, with 2 bases left between them. The CDR3 sequence is CATSRDHYGYTF. The CDR3 coding sequence is TGTGCCACCAGCAGAGATCACTATGGCTACACCTTC.

This clone was seen a handful of times. This CDR3 is CASIKEQSYEQYF. CDR3 nucleotide sequence: TGTGCCAGCATCAAAGAACAGTCCTACGAGCAGTACTTC. The J gene is TRBJ2-7, the V gene TRBV2; D call uncertain. The CDR3 is made up of 13 amino acids. Germline loops: CDR1 SNHLY, CDR2 FYNNEI. Between the trimmed V and J ends, which lost 7 bases and 1 base, there was a span of 11 bases.

Only a few counts were recorded for this clone. The chain has TRBV6-6 and TRBJ1-1; D ambiguous. The CDR3 totals 11 residues. The V gene's germline CDR1 is MNHNY and CDR2 SVGAGI (reference sequence). V dropped 6 bases and J dropped 4 bases, with 6 bases sitting between them. The DNA of the CDR3 is TGTGCCAGCAGCGTAGGCACTGAAGCTTTCTTT. Translation gives CASSVGTEAFF.

As to this clone: Other DNA sequences in the same sample also yield this CDR3. The CDR3 reads CSVEGGMNTEAFF. CDR3 sequence (DNA): TGCAGCGTTGAGGGGGGCATGAACACTGAAGCTTTCTTT. The chain joins TRBV29-1 to TRBJ1-1; D perhaps matches TRBD1 (6 bases). CDR1 is SQVTM, CDR2 ANQGSEA, per germline. V was cut by 3 bases and J by 0 bases, with 8 bases left in between. The CDR3 totals 13 residues.

This sequence joins TRBV7-8 and TRBJ1-1; 7 bases line up with TRBD1. This CDR3 is 13 amino acids long. The germline V gene encodes CDR1 SGHVS and CDR2 FQNEAQ. Trimming took 8 bases from V and 2 from J; bases not matched to a gene: 5. The CDR3 bases are TGTGCCAGCGAGAGACAGGGAAACACTGAAGCTTTCTTT. Translating gives CASERQGNTEAFF.

The chain is built from TRBV29-1 and TRBJ1-1, with D unclear. The V gene lost 1 base and the J gene lost 0 bases, with 12 bases spanning the gap. Germline assignment: CDR1 SQVTM and CDR2 ANQGSEA. The CDR3 contains 15 residues. The CDR3 region has the DNA TGCAGCGTTGAAGGCAGGCTCAGCATGAACACTGAAGCTTTCTTT. It translates to CSVEGRLSMNTEAFF.

This clone turned up a few times. The V call is TRBV5-1, the J call TRBJ2-5; D possibly corresponds to TRBD2 (5 bases). Between the trimmed V and J ends, which lost 4 bases and 1 base, there was a span of 14 bases. The CDR3 runs 15 residues. Looked up from germline, CDR1 is SGHRS and CDR2 is YFSETQ. The CDR3 protein is CASSPAGGSQETQYF. Written as DNA, the CDR3 is TGCGCCAGCAGCCCGGCCGGAGGCAGCCAAGAGACCCAGTACTTC.

The V and J genes are TRBV29-1 and TRBJ1-1; 9 bases line up with TRBD1. Looked up from germline, CDR1 is SQVTM and CDR2 is ANQGSEA. The CDR3 loop spans 12 amino acids. The CDR3 DNA follows: TGCAGTGATATACAGGGGGCCGCTGAAGCTTTCTTT. It translates to CSDIQGAAEAFF.